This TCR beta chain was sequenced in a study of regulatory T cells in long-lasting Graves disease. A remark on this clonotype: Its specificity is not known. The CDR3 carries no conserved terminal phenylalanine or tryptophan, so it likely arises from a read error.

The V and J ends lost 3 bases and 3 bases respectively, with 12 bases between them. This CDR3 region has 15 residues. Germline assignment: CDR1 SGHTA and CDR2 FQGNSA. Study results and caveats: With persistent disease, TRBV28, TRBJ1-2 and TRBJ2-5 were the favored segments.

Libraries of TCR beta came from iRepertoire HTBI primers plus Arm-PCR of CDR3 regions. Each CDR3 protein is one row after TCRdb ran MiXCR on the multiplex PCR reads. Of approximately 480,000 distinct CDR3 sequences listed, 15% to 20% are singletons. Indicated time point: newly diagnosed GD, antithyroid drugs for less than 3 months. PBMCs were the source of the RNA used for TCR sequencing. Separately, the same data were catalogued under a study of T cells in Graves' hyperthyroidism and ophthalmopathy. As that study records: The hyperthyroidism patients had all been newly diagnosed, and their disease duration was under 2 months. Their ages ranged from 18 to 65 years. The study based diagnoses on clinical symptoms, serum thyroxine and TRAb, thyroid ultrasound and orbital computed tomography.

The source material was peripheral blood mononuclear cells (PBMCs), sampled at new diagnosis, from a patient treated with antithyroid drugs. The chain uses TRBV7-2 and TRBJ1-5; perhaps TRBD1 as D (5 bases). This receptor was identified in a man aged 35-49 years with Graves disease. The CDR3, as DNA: TGTGCCAGCAGCTTGATTGGGGCCAACAATCAGCCCCAGCATTCT. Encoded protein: CASSLIGANNQPQHS.